These 16 T cell receptor beta chains were all obtained from the same sample, sequenced in a study of identical twins (dated by TCRdb to between 2015 and 2016). Receptors were amplified or captured by 5' RACE. Sequenced using an Illumina HiSeq 2000. The raw public reads went through TCRdb reprocessing: fastp at Q25, MiXCR clone calling, in-frame beta chains kept. Each entry merges the rows of one CDR3 protein and shows their most common DNA and genes. This sample comprises around 370,000 distinct CDR3 sequences, approximately 10% of them detected only once. The leading ten clones occupy around 8.6% of the sample. Material: naive T cells sorted from blood. The sample's cell subset or site, from its label and the paper: cells isolated with a human naive T-cell isolation kit. Source of these receptors: a woman aged 50 to 60 in good health.

Only a few counts were recorded for this clonotype. This sequence joins TRBV12-3 or TRBV12-4 and TRBJ2-3, with D tentatively TRBD1 (5 bases). Trimming pared 7 bases from V and 4 bases from J, leaving 9 bases between. The CDR3 spans 12 residues. The CDR3 sequence: CASTPGSDTQYF. CDR3 coding DNA: TGTGCCAGCACCCCAGGGTCAGATACGCAGTATTTT.

This clonotype was recorded a few times. The genes are TRBV15 and TRBJ2-5; D remains ambiguous. Trimming took 0 bases from V and 2 from J, leaving 16 bases between them. Germline V CDR1 and CDR2: LNHNV, YYDKDF (reference sequence). The CDR3 is 17 amino acids. The CDR3, as DNA: TGTGCCACCAGCAGAGATCTAGGGCCTACACTTCAAGAGACCCAGTACTTC. This encodes CATSRDLGPTLQETQYF.

This clonotype appeared many times. Relative to the germline gene, one junction end is altered; a read error may explain this. The rearrangement uses TRBV12-3 or TRBV12-4 and TRBJ2-7; either TRBD1 or TRBD2 may fit D (5 bases each). This CDR3 contains 13 residues. For the CDR3, the DNA is TGTGCCAGCAGTTTTTCGGGACCACCCAATCTATGGTTC. It translates to CASSFSGPPNLWF.

This clonotype was recorded many times. V gene TRBV2 combines with J gene TRBJ2-7; no definite D call. The CDR3 extends over 10 amino acids. CDR1 and CDR2 (germline): SNHLY, FYNNEI. The V gene lost 7 bases and the J gene lost 1 base, with 2 bases spanning the gap. The CDR3 sequence is CASTSYEQYV. The CDR3 DNA sequence: TGTGCCAGCACTTCCTACGAGCAGTACGTC.

This rearrangement joins TRBV12-3 or TRBV12-4 to TRBJ2-3; no firm D call. Trimming took off 3 bases at V and 4 bases at J, with 11 bases between the two ends. The CDR3 is 14 residues long. The CDR3: CASSFASLADTQYF. The CDR3 nucleotides read TGTGCCAGCAGTTTCGCCTCCCTGGCAGATACGCAGTATTTT.

V gene TRBV27 combines with J gene TRBJ2-5; 9 bases map to TRBD1. V lost 6 bases to trimming and J lost 5 bases; unmatched junction nucleotides: 10. The length of the CDR3 is 15 residues. Per the germline V gene, CDR1 is MNHEY and CDR2 is SMNVEV (reference sequence). CDR3 nucleotide sequence: TGTGCCAGCAGCCAAAGGACAGGGGTGATGGAGACCCAGTACTTC. This sequence encodes CASSQRTGVMETQYF.

There are many counts of this clonotype. V and J are TRBV5-6 and TRBJ2-1; perhaps D is TRBD1 or TRBD2 (5 bases each). Trimming took off 4 bases at V and 2 bases at J, with 13 bases between the two ends. Germline CDR1 is SGHDT and CDR2 is YYEEEE. The CDR3 sequence is 15 residues long. The CDR3 DNA is TGTGCCAGCAGCCCCTGGGGGTCCGCCTACAATGAGCAGTTCTTC. Translated, it gives CASSPWGSAYNEQFF.

The chain employs TRBV4-1 and TRBJ2-1, with TRBD1 matching over 9 bases. The CDR3 covers 16 residues. Germline loops: CDR1 MGHRA, CDR2 YSYEKL. V was pared by 4 bases and J by 8 bases, with 12 bases of the junction left unmatched. This CDR3 reads CASSLGLGQGMDEQFF. DNA for the CDR3: TGCGCCAGCAGCCTCGGTCTGGGACAGGGTATGGATGAGCAGTTCTTC.

The chain recombines TRBV3-1 with TRBJ2-3, with D possibly TRBD1 on 6 matching bases. V dropped 6 bases and J dropped 2 bases, with 15 bases sitting between them. In germline, CDR1 is LGHDT, CDR2 YNNKEL (reference sequence). The CDR3 extends over 15 amino acids. As DNA, the CDR3 is TGTGCCAGCAGAGGGTGGGGGCCCCCCACAGATACGCAGTATTTT. As protein: CASRGWGPPTDTQYF.

This clonotype occurred a few times. The genes are TRBV4-1 and TRBJ1-2, with 8 positions matching TRBD1. CDR1 is MGHRA and CDR2 is YSYEKL in the germline V gene. Trimming took 1 base from V and 8 from J; bases not matched to a gene: 9. The CDR3 extends over 15 amino acids. The CDR3 is CASSQADREGRGYTF. The DNA for the CDR3 is TGCGCCAGCAGCCAAGCGGACAGGGAAGGGAGGGGCTACACCTTC.

The V gene is TRBV12-5, the J gene TRBJ2-7; D gene ambiguous. Trimming left V 6 bases short and J 3 bases short, with 18 bases between. Per the germline V gene, CDR1 is LGHNT and CDR2 is FRNRAP. CDR3 length equals 15 residues. The DNA of the CDR3 is TGTGCTAGTGGGTACCGGAGACCGGATTTCTACGAGCAGTACGTC. Protein: CASGYRRPDFYEQYV.

This clonotype was counted only a few times. CDR3 residues: CASTSKERLVVEEQYF. The CDR3 DNA is TGTGCCAGCACTTCCAAGGAGAGACTAGTAGTTGAGGAGCAGTACTTC. V gene TRBV6-2 or TRBV6-3 combines with J gene TRBJ2-7, with D possibly TRBD2 on 6 matching bases. V was pared by 7 bases and J by 7 bases, with 26 bases between. Germline lookup yields CDR1 MNHEY and CDR2 SVGEGT. The CDR3 has 16 amino acids.

This sequence joins TRBV24-1 and TRBJ2-5; TRBD2 aligns across 12 bases. The CDR3 has 16 amino acids. V shed 0 bases, J shed 2 bases, and the junction held 0 bases outside the gene matches. CDR1 KGHDR and CDR2 SFDVKD come from the germline V gene. CDR3 protein: CATSDLTSGGQETQYF. The CDR3 DNA reads as TGTGCCACCAGTGATTTGACTAGCGGGGGGCAAGAGACCCAGTACTTC.

Only a few counts were recorded for this clonotype. V gene TRBV7-9 combines with J gene TRBJ1-2; D is possibly TRBD1 (6 bases). The CDR3 contains 16 residues. V lost 1 base and J lost 4, with 16 bases in between. Germline CDR1 and CDR2: SEHNR and FQNEAQ (reference sequence). The CDR3 spells CASSLDKGTTRYGYTF. In DNA form, the CDR3 reads TGTGCCAGCAGCTTAGACAAAGGGACAACCCGCTATGGCTACACCTTC.

This clonotype has a count of ten or more. The chain combines TRBV4-2 with TRBJ2-1; D gene unclear. This CDR3 comprises 16 residues. CDR1 and CDR2 from the germline V gene are LGHNA and YNFKEQ. Deletions cut 0 bases from V and 0 bases from J, with 9 bases between. CDR3 sequence (DNA): TGTGCCAGCAGCCAAGACGGCGCCCTCTCCTACAATGAGCAGTTCTTC. This codes for CASSQDGALSYNEQFF.

This clonotype has more than one count but fewer than ten. This chain joins TRBV4-1 and TRBJ2-1; D is uncertain. Trimming took 1 base from V and 8 from J, leaving 12 bases between them. The CDR3 sequence is 14 residues long. The germline V gene has CDR1 MGHRA and CDR2 YSYEKL. The CDR3 DNA reads TGCGCCAGCAGCCAAGTTTCGGCAGAAGATGAGCAGTTCTTC. It yields the protein CASSQVSAEDEQFF.